This T cell receptor (beta chain) was retrieved from a study of shared clonotypes between healthy human individuals. Profiling relied on immunoSEQ multiplex PCR, and the TCRdb table lists in-frame clones only, not all of them. The repertoire consists of some 100,000 clones, with about 70% occurring once and the leading ten covering roughly 24%. Germline V gene data show CDR1 as SGHAT and CDR2 as FQNNGV. The CDR3 contains 13 residues. The ends were cut back, 7 bases at V and 4 bases at J, with 13 bases in the middle. This clonotype originated in a woman in her thirties in good health. The chain uses TRBV11-2 and TRBJ1-1, with D possibly being TRBD1 (5 bases). Sequencing was carried out using memory CD8+ T cells sorted from blood. Specified subset: CD45RO+ cells pooled with CCR7-negative TemRA cells. The CDR3 bases are TGTGCCAGCACCCCGGCAGGGATCACTGAAGCTTTCTTT. Amino acid sequence: CASTPAGITEAFF.